This T cell receptor beta chain was sequenced for a study of T cell repertoires in cytomegalovirus infection. About the study: From public TCR beta signatures came an indication of both CMV infection and matching HLA type. Study-level points and caveats: Accumulated public TCR beta family frequency recognized individuals carrying CMV together with the relevant HLA. Dominating the ex vivo response were HLA-C-restricted CMV-specific TCR beta clonotypes.

TCRdb analysed the reads with MiXCR anew, one entry per CDR3 protein. The table includes roughly 500,000 distinct CDR3 sequences, approximately 17% detected once. This clonotype was seen only a few times. What it binds is not known. Sequenced: CD8+ T cells from PBMCs. This clonotype originated in a human donor in good health (CMV status not recorded). Some clones in this sample may be carry-over from other donors' samples.

The CDR3 DNA reads TGCAGTGCTAGCGGACGCTTGATCTACAATGAGCAGTTCTTC. Protein sequence: CSASGRLIYNEQFF. This chain uses TRBV20-1 with TRBJ2-1; D is ambiguous. V lost 3 bases and J 3 bases, leaving 12 bases between the germline ends. The CDR3 covers 14 residues. Germline CDR1 DFQATT, CDR2 SNEGSKA (reference sequence).